The 14 T cell receptor beta chains reported below all come from one sample, sequenced in a study of T cell responses to AZD1222 COVID-19 vaccine. Libraries were prepared by immunoSEQ multiplex PCR; TCRdb keeps only in-frame clonotypes and omits some of them. There are around 15,000 clones in the sample; around 83% occur only once, and approximately 15% lies in the top ten. Sequences were derived from peripheral blood, sampled 28 days after the second AZD1222 dose. The receptors were sampled from an adult who received the AZD1222 COVID-19 vaccine.

This clone came up a few times. This sequence joins TRBV11-2 and TRBJ1-5, with TRBD1 matching 9 bases. The junction had 7 bases not matched to a gene; V was cut back by 2 bases and J by 5 bases. The germline V gene has CDR1 SGHAT and CDR2 FQNNGV. The CDR3 extends over 16 amino acids. The CDR3, as DNA: TGTGCCAGCAGCTTATGGGGACAGGGAGGGCATCAGCCCCAGCATTTT. Translating gives CASSLWGQGGHQPQHF.

The CDR3 DNA is TGCGCCAGCAGTGGCGGGGCAGCTAGCACAGATACGCAGTATTTT. Residues: CASSGGAASTDTQYF. The chain combines TRBV4-3 with TRBJ2-3, with a weak D call TRBD2 (6 bases). Trimming removed 6 bases at V and 0 bases at J, with 13 bases between. The germline V gene encodes CDR1 LGHNA and CDR2 YSLEER. The CDR3 covers 15 residues.

The sample holds one count of this clone. The chain is built from TRBV7-8 and TRBJ1-2; no reliable D call. The V gene lost 5 bases and the J gene lost 1 base, with 8 bases spanning the gap. Germline V gene lookup returns CDR1 SGHVS and CDR2 FQNEAQ. There are 13 residues in the CDR3. Here the CDR3 DNA reads TGTGCCAGCAGCCCTCCCGTTAACTATGGCTACACCTTC. The encoded protein is CASSPPVNYGYTF.

This chain uses TRBV7-2 with TRBJ1-3; 7 bases fit TRBD1. The CDR3 is made up of 14 amino acids. Germline V lookup: CDR1 SGHTA, CDR2 FQGNSA. The V and J ends lost 5 bases and 6 bases, in that order; junction bases with no gene match: 7. CDR3 region: CASSATGVENTIYF. The CDR3 bases are TGTGCCAGCAGCGCCACAGGGGTCGAAAACACCATATATTTT.

The CDR3 sequence: CASSLWAGPYEQYF. CDR3 nucleotide sequence: TGTGCCAGCAGCTTATGGGCGGGACCCTACGAGCAGTACTTC. This chain connects TRBV7-2 to TRBJ2-7; D is perhaps TRBD2 (6 bases). Germline CDR1 and CDR2: SGHTA and FQGNSA. V lost 2 bases and J 2 bases, leaving 10 bases between the germline ends. This CDR3 contains 14 residues. Full variable domain (missing parts from reference TRBV7-2 and TRBJ2-7): GAGVSQSPSNKVTEKGKDVELRCDPISGHTALYWYRQSLGQGLEFLIYFQGNSAPDKSGLPSDRFSAERTGGSVSTLTIQRTQQEDSAVYLCASSLWAGPYEQYFGPGTRLTVT.

The chain employs TRBV11-3 and TRBJ2-6; the match to TRBD1 covers 9 bases. Germline-derived CDR1 and CDR2 are SGHNT and YENEEA. The V segment lost 1 base and the J segment 2 bases; nucleotides outside the gene matches: 6. This CDR3 is built from 18 residues. The CDR3 spells CASSLATGQGTGANVLTF. The CDR3 DNA reads TGTGCCAGCAGCTTAGCAACGGGACAGGGAACTGGGGCCAACGTCCTGACTTTC.

CDR3 sequence (DNA): TGTGCCACAACCGGGACAGATAGACGCAATGAGCAGTTCTTC. This codes for CATTGTDRRNEQFF. This chain connects TRBV6-5 to TRBJ2-1; 7 nucleotides match TRBD1. The V segment lost 10 bases and the J segment 6 bases; nucleotides outside the gene matches: 12. The CDR3 is 14 residues long. Germline V gives CDR1 MNHEY, CDR2 SVGAGI.

The J gene is TRBJ2-7, the V gene TRBV3-1 (or the pseudogene TRBV3-2); unclear D gene. Trimming left V 3 bases short and J 6 bases short, with 18 bases between. CDR1 and CDR2 (germline): LGHDT, YNNKEL (reference sequence). The CDR3 spans 15 residues. CDR3 in amino acids: CASSHPPARGGEQYF. In nucleotides, the CDR3 is TGTGCCAGCAGCCATCCTCCGGCCCGCGGCGGCGAGCAGTACTTC.

This clone was observed a few times. This sequence joins TRBV15 and TRBJ1-2; D not resolved. This CDR3 has 14 residues. Germline CDR1 and CDR2: LNHNV and YYDKDF (reference sequence). The V end was cut by 1 base, the J end by 2 bases, with 8 bases between. CDR3 region: CATSRVGRNYGYTF. CDR3 sequence (DNA): TGTGCCACCAGCAGAGTTGGAAGAAACTATGGCTACACCTTC.

The genes are TRBV10-1 and TRBJ2-1; 8 nucleotides agree with TRBD1. The CDR3 runs to 13 residues. V lost 6 bases and J lost 10; bases outside the gene matches: 8. Germline-derived CDR1 and CDR2 are WNHNN and SYGVQD (reference sequence). CDR3 sequence (DNA): TGCGCCAGCAGCATGACAGGGGCTAGCGAGCAGTTCTTC. Its protein product is CASSMTGASEQFF.

The chain uses TRBV4-3 and TRBJ1-4; D unresolved. Trimming shortened V by 6 bases and J by 5 bases, and 13 bases separated the two germline ends. Per the germline V gene, CDR1 is LGHNA and CDR2 is YSLEER. This CDR3 contains 14 residues. CDR3 residues: CASSRDPGNEKLFF. CDR3 bases: TGCGCCAGCAGTCGCGACCCTGGGAATGAAAAACTGTTTTTT.

The V gene is TRBV6-1, the J gene TRBJ2-2, with D perhaps TRBD2 (6 bases). The CDR3 extends over 16 amino acids. Germline lookup yields CDR1 MNHNS and CDR2 SASEGT. V was cut by 1 base and J by 4 bases, with 13 bases left in between. CDR3 protein: CASSEVLGGPTGELFF. The CDR3 coding sequence is TGTGCCAGCAGTGAAGTGTTGGGGGGACCCACCGGGGAGCTGTTTTTT.

The chain carries TRBV10-1 and TRBJ2-5, with TRBD1 identical over 12 bases. CDR3 length: 15 residues. V dropped 8 bases and J dropped 5; count of bases not matched to a gene: 9. Germline assignment: CDR1 WNHNN and CDR2 SYGVQD (reference sequence). The CDR3 loop is CASSPRDRGLETQYF. For the CDR3, the DNA is TGCGCCAGCTCTCCCCGGGACAGGGGGCTGGAGACCCAGTACTTC.

The CDR3, as DNA: TGCGCCAGCAGCGAACAGGGGGCGACTGAAGCTTTCTTT. Protein: CASSEQGATEAFF. The chain combines TRBV5-1 with TRBJ1-1, with 9 bases matching TRBD1. The CDR3 is 13 amino acids. CDR1 and CDR2 from the germline V gene are SGHRS and YFSETQ. Trimming cost V 4 bases and J 5 bases; bases outside gene matches: 3.